These 5 T cell receptor beta chains share one sample of origin, sequenced in a study of cytomegalovirus exposure and HLA in healthy donors. PCR involved 60 Vbeta and 13 Jbeta primers. Only in-frame clones appear in the TCRdb table, and some are missing; sequencing was by immunoSEQ multiplex PCR. The sample includes about 200,000 clones, roughly 87% of them seen just once. The sample was PBMCs. All receptors derive from a boy aged 2-15 years in good health and CMV-seronegative.

V and J are TRBV18 and TRBJ2-2; D gene ambiguous. CDR1 and CDR2 from the germline V gene are KGHSH and LQKENI. The V and J ends lost 0 bases and 3 bases respectively, with 8 bases between them. This CDR3 is 15 amino acids long. CDR3 DNA sequence: TGTGCCAGCTCACCACCTAACTTGGACACCGGGGAGCTGTTTTTT. Encoded protein: CASSPPNLDTGELFF. The full variable domain, in which reference TRBV18 and TRBJ2-2 provide the parts outside the CDR3, is NAGVMQNPRHLVRRRGQEARLRCSPMKGHSHVYWYRQLPEEGLKFMVYLQKENIIDESGMPKERFSAEFPKEGPSILRIQQVVRGDSAAYFCASSPPNLDTGELFFGEGSRLTVL.

For the CDR3, the DNA is TGTGCCAGCAGTTTTGGCACAGGGGCCAACGTCCTGACTTTC. This gives the protein CASSFGTGANVLTF. This sequence joins TRBV6-6 and TRBJ2-6, with D uncertain. V was pared by 4 bases and J by 4 bases, with 8 bases between. The germline V gene has CDR1 MNHNY and CDR2 SVGAGI (reference sequence). This CDR3 contains 14 residues.

The gene calls are TRBV30 and TRBJ2-3, with a tentative D call TRBD2 (6 bases). The CDR3 extends over 14 amino acids. V lost 2 bases and J 2 bases, leaving 11 bases between the germline ends. From germline, CDR1 is GTSNPN and CDR2 SVGIG (reference sequence). The CDR3 DNA sequence: TGTGCCTGGAGTACCATAGCGGCCACAGATACGCAGTATTTT. It is translated as CAWSTIAATDTQYF.

Points on this clone: Germline is not matched at one junction end, which may reflect a read error. The V call is TRBV7-9, the J call TRBJ2-4, with 10 positions matching TRBD2. The CDR3 spans 19 residues. Germline V gives CDR1 SEHNR, CDR2 FQNEAQ (reference sequence). The CDR3 nucleotides read TGTTCCAGCAGCCCCTTAGCGGGAGGCCCTGGCCTAGCCAAAAACATTCAGTACTTC. Translated, it gives CSSSPLAGGPGLAKNIQYF.

The V and J genes are TRBV7-2 and TRBJ1-5; no clear D. The CDR3 loop spans 14 amino acids. Trimming removed 4 bases at V and 7 bases at J, with 14 bases between. Germline CDR1 and CDR2: SGHTA and FQGNSA. CDR3 bases: TGTGCCAGCAGCTCCCGCCCAGGTTGGCAGCCCCAGCATTTT. Translating gives CASSSRPGWQPQHF. Full variable domain (missing parts from reference TRBV7-2 and TRBJ1-5): GAGVSQSPSNKVTEKGKDVELRCDPISGHTALYWYRQSLGQGLEFLIYFQGNSAPDKSGLPSDRFSAERTGGSVSTLTIQRTQQEDSAVYLCASSSRPGWQPQHFGDGTRLSIL.